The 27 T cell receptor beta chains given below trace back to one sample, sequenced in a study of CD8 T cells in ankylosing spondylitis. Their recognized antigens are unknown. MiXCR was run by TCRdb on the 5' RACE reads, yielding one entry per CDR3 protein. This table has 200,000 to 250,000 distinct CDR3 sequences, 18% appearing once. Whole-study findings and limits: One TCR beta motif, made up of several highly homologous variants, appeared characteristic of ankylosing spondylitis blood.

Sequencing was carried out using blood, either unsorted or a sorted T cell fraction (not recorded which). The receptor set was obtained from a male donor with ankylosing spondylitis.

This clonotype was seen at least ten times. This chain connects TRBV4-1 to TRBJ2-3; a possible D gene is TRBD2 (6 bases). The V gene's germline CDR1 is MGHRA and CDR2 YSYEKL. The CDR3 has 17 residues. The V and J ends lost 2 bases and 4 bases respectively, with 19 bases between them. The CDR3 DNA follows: TGCGCCAGCAGCCAACACTGGCGGAGGGAAGCGGCAGATACGCAGTATTTT. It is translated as CASSQHWRREAADTQYF.

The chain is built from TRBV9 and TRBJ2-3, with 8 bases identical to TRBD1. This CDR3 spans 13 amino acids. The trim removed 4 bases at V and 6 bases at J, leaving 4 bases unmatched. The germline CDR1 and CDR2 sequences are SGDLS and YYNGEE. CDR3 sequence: CASSLGQGDTQYF. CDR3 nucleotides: TGTGCCAGCAGCCTAGGACAGGGCGATACGCAGTATTTT.

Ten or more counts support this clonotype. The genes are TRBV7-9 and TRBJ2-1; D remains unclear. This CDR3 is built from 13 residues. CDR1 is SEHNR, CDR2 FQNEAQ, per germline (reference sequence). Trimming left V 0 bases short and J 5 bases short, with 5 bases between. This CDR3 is CASSLAEHNEQFF. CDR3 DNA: TGTGCCAGCAGCTTAGCGGAGCACAATGAGCAGTTCTTC.

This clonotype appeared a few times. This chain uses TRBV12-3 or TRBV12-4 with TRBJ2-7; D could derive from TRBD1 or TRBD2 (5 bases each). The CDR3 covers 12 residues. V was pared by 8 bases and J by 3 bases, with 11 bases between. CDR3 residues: CASGSGHYEQYF. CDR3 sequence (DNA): TGTGCCAGCGGGTCGGGGCACTACGAGCAGTACTTC.

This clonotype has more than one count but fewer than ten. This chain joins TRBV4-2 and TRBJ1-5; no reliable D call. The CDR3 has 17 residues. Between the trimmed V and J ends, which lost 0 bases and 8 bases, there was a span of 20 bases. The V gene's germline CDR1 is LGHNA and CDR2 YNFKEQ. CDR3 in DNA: TGTGCCAGCAGCCAAGATAGGGCCACCCAGGCATGGGAGCCCCAGCATTTT. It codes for CASSQDRATQAWEPQHF.

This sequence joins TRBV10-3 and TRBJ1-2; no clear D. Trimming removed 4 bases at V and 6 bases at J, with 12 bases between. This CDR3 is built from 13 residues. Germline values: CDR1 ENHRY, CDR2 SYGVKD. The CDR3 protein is CAISGVGQDGYTF. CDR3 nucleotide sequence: TGTGCCATCAGTGGGGTAGGGCAAGATGGCTACACCTTC.

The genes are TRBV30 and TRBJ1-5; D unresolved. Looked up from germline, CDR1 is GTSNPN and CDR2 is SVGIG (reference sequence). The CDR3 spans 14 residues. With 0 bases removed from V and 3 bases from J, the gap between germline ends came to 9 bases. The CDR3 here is CAWSVDGYNQPQHF. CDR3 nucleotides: TGTGCCTGGAGTGTAGACGGGTACAATCAGCCCCAGCATTTT.

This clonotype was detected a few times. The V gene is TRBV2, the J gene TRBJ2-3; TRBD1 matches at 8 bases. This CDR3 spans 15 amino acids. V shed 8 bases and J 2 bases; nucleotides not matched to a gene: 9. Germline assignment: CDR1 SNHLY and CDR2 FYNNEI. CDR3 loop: CASPQEDRATDTQYF. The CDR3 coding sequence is TGTGCCAGCCCCCAGGAGGACAGGGCCACAGATACGCAGTATTTT.

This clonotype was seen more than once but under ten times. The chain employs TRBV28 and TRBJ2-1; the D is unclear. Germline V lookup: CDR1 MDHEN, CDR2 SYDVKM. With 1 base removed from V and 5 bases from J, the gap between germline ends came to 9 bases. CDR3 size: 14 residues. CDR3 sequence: CASSLLQVNNEQFF. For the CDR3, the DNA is TGTGCCAGCAGTTTATTACAAGTCAACAATGAGCAGTTCTTC.

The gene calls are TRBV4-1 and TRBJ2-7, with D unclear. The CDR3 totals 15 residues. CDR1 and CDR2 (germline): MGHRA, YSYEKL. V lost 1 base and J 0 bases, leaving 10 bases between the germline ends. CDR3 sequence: CASSQGELTSYEQYF. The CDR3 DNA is TGCGCCAGCAGCCAAGGAGAGCTTACCTCCTACGAGCAGTACTTC.

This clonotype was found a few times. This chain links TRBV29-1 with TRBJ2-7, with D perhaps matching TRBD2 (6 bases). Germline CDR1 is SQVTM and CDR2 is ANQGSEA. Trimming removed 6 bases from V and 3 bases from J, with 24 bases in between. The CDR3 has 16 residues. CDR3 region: CSVGTSGVWDLYEQYF. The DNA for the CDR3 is TGCAGCGTCGGTACATCGGGGGTCTGGGACCTCTACGAGCAGTACTTC.

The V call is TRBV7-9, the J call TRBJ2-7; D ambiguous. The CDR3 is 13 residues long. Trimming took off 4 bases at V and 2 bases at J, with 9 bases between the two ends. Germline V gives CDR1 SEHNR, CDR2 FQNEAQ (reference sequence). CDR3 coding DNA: TGTGCCAGCAGCTCAGAGGAGCCCTACGAGCAGTACTTC. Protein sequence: CASSSEEPYEQYF.

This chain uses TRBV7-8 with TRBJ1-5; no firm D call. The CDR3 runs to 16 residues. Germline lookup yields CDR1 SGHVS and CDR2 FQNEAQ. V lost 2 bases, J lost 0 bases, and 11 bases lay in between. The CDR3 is CASSLRLGDSNQPQHF. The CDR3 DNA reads TGTGCCAGCAGCTTAAGACTGGGTGATAGCAATCAGCCCCAGCATTTT.

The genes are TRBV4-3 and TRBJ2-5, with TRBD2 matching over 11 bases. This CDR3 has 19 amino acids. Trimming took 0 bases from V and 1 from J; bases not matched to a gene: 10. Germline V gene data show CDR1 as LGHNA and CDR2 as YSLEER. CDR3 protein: CASSQDLAGGPTIQETQYF. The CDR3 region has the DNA TGCGCCAGCAGCCAAGATCTAGCGGGAGGCCCGACTATCCAAGAGACCCAGTACTTC.

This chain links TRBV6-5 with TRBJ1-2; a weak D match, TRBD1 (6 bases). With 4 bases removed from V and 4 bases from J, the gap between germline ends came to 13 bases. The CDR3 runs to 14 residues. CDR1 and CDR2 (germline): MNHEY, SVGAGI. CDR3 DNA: TGTGCCAGCAGTTCCCCAGGGGCCGGCTATGGCTACACCTTC. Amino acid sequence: CASSSPGAGYGYTF.

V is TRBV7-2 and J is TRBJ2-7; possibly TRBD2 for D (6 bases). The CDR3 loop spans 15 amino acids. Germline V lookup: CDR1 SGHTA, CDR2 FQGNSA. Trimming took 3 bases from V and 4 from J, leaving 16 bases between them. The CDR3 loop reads CASSFFAGPFYEQYF. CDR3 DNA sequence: TGTGCCAGCAGCTTCTTTGCGGGGCCGTTTTACGAGCAGTACTTC. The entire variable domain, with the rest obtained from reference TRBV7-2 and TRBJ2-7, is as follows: GAGVSQSPSNKVTEKGKDVELRCDPISGHTALYWYRQSLGQGLEFLIYFQGNSAPDKSGLPSDRFSAERTGGSVSTLTIQRTQQEDSAVYLCASSFFAGPFYEQYFGPGTRLTVT.

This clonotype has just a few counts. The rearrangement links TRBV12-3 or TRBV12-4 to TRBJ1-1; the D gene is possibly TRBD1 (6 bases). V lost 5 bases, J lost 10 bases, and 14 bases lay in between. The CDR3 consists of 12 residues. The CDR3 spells CASSHEGGRAFF. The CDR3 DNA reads TGTGCCAGCAGTCACGAGGGGGGGCGAGCTTTCTTT.

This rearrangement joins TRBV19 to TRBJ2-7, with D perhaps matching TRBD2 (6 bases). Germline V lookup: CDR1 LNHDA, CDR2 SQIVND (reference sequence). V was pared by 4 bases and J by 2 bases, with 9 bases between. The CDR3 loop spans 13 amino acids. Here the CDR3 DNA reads TGTGCCAGTAGTAACGCGGGGACCTACGAGCAGTACTTC. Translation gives CASSNAGTYEQYF. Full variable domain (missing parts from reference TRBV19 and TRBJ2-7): DGGITQSPKYLFRKEGQNVTLSCEQNLNHDAMYWYRQDPGQGLRLIYYSQIVNDFQKGDIAEGYSVSREKKESFPLTVTSAQKNPTAFYLCASSNAGTYEQYFGPGTRLTVT.

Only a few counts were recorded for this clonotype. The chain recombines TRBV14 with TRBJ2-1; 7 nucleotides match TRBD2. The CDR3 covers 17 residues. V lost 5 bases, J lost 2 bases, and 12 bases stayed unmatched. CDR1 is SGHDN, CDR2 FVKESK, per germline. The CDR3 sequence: CASSGKGRAGTYNEQFF. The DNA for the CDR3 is TGTGCCAGCAGCGGGAAAGGCCGAGCGGGGACCTACAATGAGCAGTTCTTC.

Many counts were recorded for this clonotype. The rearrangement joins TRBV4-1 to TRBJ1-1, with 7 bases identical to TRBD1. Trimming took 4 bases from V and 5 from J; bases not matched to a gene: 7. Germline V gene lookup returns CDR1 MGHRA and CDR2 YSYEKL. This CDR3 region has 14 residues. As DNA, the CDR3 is TGCGCCAGCAGCCCGCGACAGGGAGAGACTGAAGCTTTCTTT. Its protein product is CASSPRQGETEAFF.

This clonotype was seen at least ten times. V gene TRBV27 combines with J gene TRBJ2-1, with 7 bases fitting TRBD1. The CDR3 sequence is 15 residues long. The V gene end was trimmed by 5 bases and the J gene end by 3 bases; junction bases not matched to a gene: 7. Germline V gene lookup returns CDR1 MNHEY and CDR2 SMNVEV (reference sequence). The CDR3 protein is CASSPSDRHYNEQFF. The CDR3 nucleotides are TGTGCCAGCAGTCCCTCGGACAGGCACTACAATGAGCAGTTCTTC.

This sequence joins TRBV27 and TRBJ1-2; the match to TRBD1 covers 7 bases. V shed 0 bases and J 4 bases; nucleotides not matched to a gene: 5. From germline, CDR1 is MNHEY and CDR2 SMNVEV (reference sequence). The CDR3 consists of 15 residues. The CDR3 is CASSLSRGDSYGYTF. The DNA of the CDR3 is TGTGCCAGCAGTTTATCCAGGGGGGATAGCTATGGCTACACCTTC.

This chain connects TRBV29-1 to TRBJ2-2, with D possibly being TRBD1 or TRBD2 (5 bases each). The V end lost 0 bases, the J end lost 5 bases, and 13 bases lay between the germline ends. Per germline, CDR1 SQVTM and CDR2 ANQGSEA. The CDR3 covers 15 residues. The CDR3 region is CSVEDTSRETGELFF. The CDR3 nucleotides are TGCAGCGTTGAAGACACCTCCAGGGAGACCGGGGAGCTGTTTTTT.

CDR3 protein: CASSLPGLAGQETQYF. The CDR3, as DNA: TGTGCCAGCAGCTTGCCGGGACTAGCGGGACAAGAGACCCAGTACTTC. The V and J genes are TRBV5-6 and TRBJ2-5, with TRBD2 matching 13 bases. The V gene end was trimmed by 1 base and the J gene end by 2 bases; junction bases not matched to a gene: 2. The V gene's germline CDR1 is SGHDT and CDR2 YYEEEE. The CDR3 consists of 16 residues.

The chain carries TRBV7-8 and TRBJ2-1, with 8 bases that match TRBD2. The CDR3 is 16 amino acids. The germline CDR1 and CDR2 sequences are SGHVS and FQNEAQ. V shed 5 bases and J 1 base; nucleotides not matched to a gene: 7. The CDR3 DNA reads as TGTGCCAGCAGCCTCCTAAGCGGGAGTTCCTACAATGAGCAGTTCTTC. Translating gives CASSLLSGSSYNEQFF.

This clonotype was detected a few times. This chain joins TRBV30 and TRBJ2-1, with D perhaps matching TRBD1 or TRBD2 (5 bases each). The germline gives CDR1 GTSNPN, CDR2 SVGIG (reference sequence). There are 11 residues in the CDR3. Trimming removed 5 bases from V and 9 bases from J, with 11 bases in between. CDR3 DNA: TGTGCCTGGCGCTATGGGGGTGAGCAGTTCTTC. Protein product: CAWRYGGEQFF.

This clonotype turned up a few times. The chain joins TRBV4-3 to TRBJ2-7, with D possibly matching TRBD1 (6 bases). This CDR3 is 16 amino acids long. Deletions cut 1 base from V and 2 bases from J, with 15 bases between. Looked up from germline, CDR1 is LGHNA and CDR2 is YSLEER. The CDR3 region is CASSQAVTGQPYEQYF. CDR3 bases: TGCGCCAGCAGCCAAGCGGTAACAGGACAGCCCTACGAGCAGTACTTC.